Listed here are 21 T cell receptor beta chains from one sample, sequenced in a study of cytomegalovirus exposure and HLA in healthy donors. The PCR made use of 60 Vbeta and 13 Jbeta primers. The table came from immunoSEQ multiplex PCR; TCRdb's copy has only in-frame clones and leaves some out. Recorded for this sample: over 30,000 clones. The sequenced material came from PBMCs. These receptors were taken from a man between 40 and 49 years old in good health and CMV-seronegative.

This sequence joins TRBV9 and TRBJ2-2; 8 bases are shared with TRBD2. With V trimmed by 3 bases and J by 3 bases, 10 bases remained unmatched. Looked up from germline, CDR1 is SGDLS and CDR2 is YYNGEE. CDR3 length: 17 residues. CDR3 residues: CASSGGAGEVYTGELFF. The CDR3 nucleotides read TGTGCCAGCAGCGGGGGAGCGGGAGAGGTTTACACCGGGGAGCTGTTTTTT.

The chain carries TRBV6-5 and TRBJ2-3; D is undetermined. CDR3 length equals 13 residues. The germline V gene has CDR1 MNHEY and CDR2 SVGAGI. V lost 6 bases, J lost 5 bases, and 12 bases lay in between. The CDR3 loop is CASSPNLRDTQYF. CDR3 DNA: TGTGCCAGCAGCCCTAATTTGAGAGATACGCAGTATTTT.

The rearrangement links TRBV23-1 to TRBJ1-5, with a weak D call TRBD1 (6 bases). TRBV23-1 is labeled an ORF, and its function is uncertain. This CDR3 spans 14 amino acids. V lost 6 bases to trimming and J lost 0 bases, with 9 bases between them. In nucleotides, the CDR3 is TGCGCCAGCAGCCGGACAGTTAGCAATCAGCCCCAGCATTTT. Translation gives CASSRTVSNQPQHF.

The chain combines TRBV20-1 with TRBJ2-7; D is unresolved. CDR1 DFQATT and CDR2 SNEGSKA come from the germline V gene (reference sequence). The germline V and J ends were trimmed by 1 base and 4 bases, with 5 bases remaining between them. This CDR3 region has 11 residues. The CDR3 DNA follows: TGCAGTGCTAGAGCCCCATACGAGCAGTACTTC. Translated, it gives CSARAPYEQYF.

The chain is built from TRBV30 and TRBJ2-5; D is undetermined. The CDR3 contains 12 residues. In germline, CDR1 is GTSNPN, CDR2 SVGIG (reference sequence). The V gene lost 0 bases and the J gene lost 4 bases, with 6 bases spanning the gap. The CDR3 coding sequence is TGTGCCTGGAGTGTACGCGGAGAGACCCAGTACTTC. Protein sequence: CAWSVRGETQYF.

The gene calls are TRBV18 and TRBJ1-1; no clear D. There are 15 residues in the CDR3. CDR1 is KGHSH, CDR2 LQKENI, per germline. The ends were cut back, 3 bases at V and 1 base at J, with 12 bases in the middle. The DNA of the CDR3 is TGTGCCAGCTCACCCGGAAGGGAGAGGAACACTGAAGCTTTCTTT. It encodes CASSPGRERNTEAFF.

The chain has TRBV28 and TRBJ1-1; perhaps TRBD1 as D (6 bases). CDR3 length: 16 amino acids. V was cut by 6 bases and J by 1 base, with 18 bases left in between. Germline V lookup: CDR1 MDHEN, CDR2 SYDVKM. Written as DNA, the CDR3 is TGTGCCAGCAGAACACAACCGGGACAACCGAACACTGAAGCTTTCTTT. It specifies CASRTQPGQPNTEAFF.

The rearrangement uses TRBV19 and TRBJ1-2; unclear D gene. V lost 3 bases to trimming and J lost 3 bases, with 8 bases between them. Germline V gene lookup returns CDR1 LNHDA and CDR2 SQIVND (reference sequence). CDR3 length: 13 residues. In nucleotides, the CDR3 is TGTGCCAGTAGTATCGAAGCTCACTATGGCTACACCTTC. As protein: CASSIEAHYGYTF.

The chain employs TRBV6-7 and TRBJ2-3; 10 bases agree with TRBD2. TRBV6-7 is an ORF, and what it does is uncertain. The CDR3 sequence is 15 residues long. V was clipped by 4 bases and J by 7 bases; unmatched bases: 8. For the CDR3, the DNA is TGTGCCAGCAGTTGCACTAGCGGGGCCCCAAATACGCAGTATTTT. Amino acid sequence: CASSCTSGAPNTQYF.

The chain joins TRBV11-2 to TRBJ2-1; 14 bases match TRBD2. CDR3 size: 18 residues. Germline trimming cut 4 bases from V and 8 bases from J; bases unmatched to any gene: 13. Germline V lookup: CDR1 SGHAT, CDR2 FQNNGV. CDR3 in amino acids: CASSYKPGTSGSVDEQFF. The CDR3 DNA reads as TGTGCCAGCAGCTACAAGCCCGGGACTAGCGGGAGTGTCGATGAGCAGTTCTTC.

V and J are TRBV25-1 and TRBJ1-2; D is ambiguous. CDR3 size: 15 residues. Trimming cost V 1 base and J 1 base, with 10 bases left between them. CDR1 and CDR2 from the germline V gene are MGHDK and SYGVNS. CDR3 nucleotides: TGTGCCAGCAGTGAATTGGGCACCAATAACTATGGCTACACCTTC. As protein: CASSELGTNNYGYTF.

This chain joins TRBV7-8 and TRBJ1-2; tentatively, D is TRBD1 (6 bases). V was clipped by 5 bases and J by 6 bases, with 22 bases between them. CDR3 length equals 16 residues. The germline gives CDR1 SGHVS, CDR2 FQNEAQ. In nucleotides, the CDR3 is TGTGCCAGCAGCCTACCCACCCTCGGGACACTCGATGGCTACACCTTC. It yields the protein CASSLPTLGTLDGYTF.

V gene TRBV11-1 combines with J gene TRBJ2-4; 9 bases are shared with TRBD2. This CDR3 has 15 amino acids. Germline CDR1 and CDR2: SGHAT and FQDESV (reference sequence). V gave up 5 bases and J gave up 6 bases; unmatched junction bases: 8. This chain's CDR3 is CASSNIAGEANIQYF. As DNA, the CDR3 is TGTGCCAGCAGCAATATAGCGGGAGAGGCAAACATTCAGTACTTC.

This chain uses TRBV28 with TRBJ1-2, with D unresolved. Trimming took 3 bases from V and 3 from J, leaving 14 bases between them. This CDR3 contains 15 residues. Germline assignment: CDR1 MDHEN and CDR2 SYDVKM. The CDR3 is CASSLVRGDYYGYTF. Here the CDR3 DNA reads TGTGCCAGCAGTTTGGTGCGCGGGGATTACTATGGCTACACCTTC.

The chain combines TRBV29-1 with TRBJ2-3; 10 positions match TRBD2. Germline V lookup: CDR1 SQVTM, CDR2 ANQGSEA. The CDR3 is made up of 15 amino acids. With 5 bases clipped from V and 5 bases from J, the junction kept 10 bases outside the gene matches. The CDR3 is CSVTGTGTSVDTQYF. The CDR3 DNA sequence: TGCAGCGTTACCGGAACCGGGACTAGCGTAGATACGCAGTATTTT.

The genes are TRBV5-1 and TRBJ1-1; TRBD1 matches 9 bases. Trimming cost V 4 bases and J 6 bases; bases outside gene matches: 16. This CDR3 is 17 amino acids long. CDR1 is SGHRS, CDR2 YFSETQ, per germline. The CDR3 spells CASSRSIGTGIQAEAFF. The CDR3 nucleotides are TGCGCCAGCAGCCGTTCAATCGGGACAGGGATCCAAGCTGAAGCTTTCTTT. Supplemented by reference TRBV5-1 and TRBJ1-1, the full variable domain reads KAGVTQTPRYLIKTRGQQVTLSCSPISGHRSVSWYQQTPGQGLQFLFEYFSETQRNKGNFPGRFSGRQFSNSRSEMNVSTLELGDSALYLCASSRSIGTGIQAEAFFGQGTRLTVV.

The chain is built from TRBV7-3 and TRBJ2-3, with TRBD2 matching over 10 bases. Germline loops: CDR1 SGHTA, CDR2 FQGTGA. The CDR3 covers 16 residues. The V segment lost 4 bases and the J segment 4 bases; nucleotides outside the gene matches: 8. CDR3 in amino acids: CASSSSLAGAADTQYF. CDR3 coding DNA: TGTGCCAGCAGCTCAAGCCTAGCGGGAGCCGCAGATACGCAGTATTTT.

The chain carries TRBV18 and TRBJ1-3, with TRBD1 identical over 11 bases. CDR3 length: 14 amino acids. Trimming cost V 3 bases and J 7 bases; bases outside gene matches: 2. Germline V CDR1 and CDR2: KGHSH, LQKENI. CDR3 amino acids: CASSPDRGRNTIYF. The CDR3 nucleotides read TGTGCCAGCTCACCGGACAGGGGGCGTAACACCATATATTTT.

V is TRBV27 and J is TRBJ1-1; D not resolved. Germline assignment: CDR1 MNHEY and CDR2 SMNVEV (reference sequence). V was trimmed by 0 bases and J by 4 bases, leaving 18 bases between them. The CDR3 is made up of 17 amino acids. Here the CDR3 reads CASSLSAKYKRGTEAFF. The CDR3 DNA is TGTGCCAGCAGTTTATCAGCCAAATATAAACGGGGCACTGAAGCTTTCTTT.

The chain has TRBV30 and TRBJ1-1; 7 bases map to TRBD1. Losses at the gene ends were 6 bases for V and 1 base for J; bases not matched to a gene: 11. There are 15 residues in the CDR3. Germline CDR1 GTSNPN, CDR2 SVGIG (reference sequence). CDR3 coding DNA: TGTGCCTGTTCACCCGGGTCAGGGGGGAACACTGAAGCTTTCTTT. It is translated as CACSPGSGGNTEAFF.

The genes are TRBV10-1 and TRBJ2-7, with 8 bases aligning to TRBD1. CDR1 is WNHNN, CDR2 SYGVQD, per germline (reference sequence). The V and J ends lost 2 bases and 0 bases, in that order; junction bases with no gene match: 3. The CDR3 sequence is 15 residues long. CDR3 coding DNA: TGCGCCAGCAGTGAGAAAGGGACAGGCTCCTACGAGCAGTACTTC. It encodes CASSEKGTGSYEQYF.